A single sample is the source of the 27 T cell receptor beta chains below, sequenced in a study of blood T cell repertoires in COVID-19. TCRdb keeps only in-frame clones here, not all; method: immunoSEQ multiplex PCR. Among around 160,000 clones listed, 70% to 90% were seen once. The sequenced sample consisted of peripheral blood. These receptors were taken from a human donor in a cohort sampled during active COVID-19.

J is TRBJ2-7 and V is TRBV5-1, with D maybe TRBD1 (6 bases). The CDR3 sequence is 14 residues long. V lost 4 bases and J 6 bases, leaving 17 bases between the germline ends. Germline loops: CDR1 SGHRS, CDR2 YFSETQ. The CDR3: CASSQQGSSGEQYF. The DNA for the CDR3 is TGCGCCAGCAGCCAACAGGGATCATCTGGCGAGCAGTACTTC.

V usage is TRBV5-1 and J usage is TRBJ2-5, with 10 bases matching TRBD1. V dropped 0 bases and J dropped 5; count of bases not matched to a gene: 4. CDR1 and CDR2 (germline): SGHRS, YFSETQ. The CDR3 extends over 15 amino acids. The CDR3 sequence: CASSLGGQGPETQYF. CDR3 nucleotides: TGCGCCAGCAGCTTGGGGGGACAGGGGCCGGAGACCCAGTACTTC.

The CDR3 spells CASIGTSGGELYEQYF. The CDR3 DNA sequence: TGCGCCAGCATTGGGACTAGCGGGGGGGAACTATACGAGCAGTACTTC. V is TRBV10-2 and J is TRBJ2-7; 16 bases line up with TRBD2. V lost 7 bases to trimming and J lost 4 bases; unmatched junction nucleotides: 7. Germline V gene sequence: CDR1 WSHSY, CDR2 SAAADI. The CDR3 sequence is 16 residues long.

V and J are TRBV15 and TRBJ2-3; 7 positions match TRBD1. Losses at the gene ends were 1 base for V and 4 bases for J; bases not matched to a gene: 8. The CDR3 has 16 amino acids. CDR1 LNHNV and CDR2 YYDKDF come from the germline V gene (reference sequence). This chain's CDR3 is CATSRALPGQSDTQYF. CDR3 in DNA: TGTGCCACCAGCAGAGCCCTACCGGGACAGTCAGATACGCAGTATTTT. Full variable domain (rest looked up from reference TRBV15 and TRBJ2-3): DAMVIQNPRYQVTQFGKPVTLSCSQTLNHNVMYWYQQKSSQAPKLLFHYYDKDFNNEADTPDNFQSRRPNTSFCFLDIRSPGLGDTAMYLCATSRALPGQSDTQYFGPGTRLTVL.

This clone was counted a few times. The J gene is TRBJ1-2, the V gene TRBV28; 7 nucleotides agree with TRBD1. V lost 2 bases, J lost 4 bases, and 13 bases stayed unmatched. Germline V CDR1 and CDR2: MDHEN, SYDVKM. The CDR3 consists of 17 residues. CDR3 region: CASSLDRATVPVYGYTF. The CDR3 DNA reads TGTGCCAGCAGTTTAGACAGGGCTACTGTACCAGTCTATGGCTACACCTTC.

The chain joins TRBV4-1 to TRBJ2-7; D ambiguous. V dropped 0 bases and J dropped 0 bases, with 12 bases sitting between them. Per the germline V gene, CDR1 is MGHRA and CDR2 is YSYEKL. CDR3 length equals 16 residues. The CDR3 nucleotides are TGCGCCAGCAGCCAAGATCGTCTAGGAGACTCCTACGAGCAGTACTTC. Translation gives CASSQDRLGDSYEQYF.

This chain connects TRBV3-1 (or the pseudogene TRBV3-2) to TRBJ2-1; TRBD1 aligns across 7 bases. With 3 bases clipped from V and 0 bases from J, the junction kept 11 bases outside the gene matches. This CDR3 is 18 amino acids long. Germline CDR1 and CDR2: LGHDT and YNNKEL (reference sequence). The CDR3 loop reads CASSHQNRGPSSYNEQFF. As DNA, the CDR3 is TGTGCCAGCAGCCATCAGAACAGGGGCCCGAGCTCCTACAATGAGCAGTTCTTC.

The chain joins TRBV7-9 to TRBJ2-1; perhaps TRBD2 as D (6 bases). V was pared by 5 bases and J by 6 bases, with 14 bases between. This CDR3 has 14 amino acids. CDR1 is SEHNR, CDR2 FQNEAQ, per germline (reference sequence). CDR3 in DNA: TGTGCCAGCAGCCCTCGCGGGATTATCAATGAGCAGTTCTTC. Protein product: CASSPRGIINEQFF.

This chain connects TRBV19 to TRBJ2-2; D call uncertain. Germline-derived CDR1 and CDR2 are LNHDA and SQIVND (reference sequence). V lost 5 bases and J 1 base, leaving 8 bases between the germline ends. The CDR3 loop spans 14 amino acids. In DNA, the CDR3 is TGTGCCAGTAGTTCGCGAGGGAACACCGGGGAGCTGTTTTTT. Translation gives CASSSRGNTGELFF.

The V call is TRBV29-1, the J call TRBJ1-1; TRBD1 matches at 8 bases. Germline V gene lookup returns CDR1 SQVTM and CDR2 ANQGSEA. This CDR3 has 11 residues. This CDR3 reads CITGGNTEAFF. In nucleotides, the CDR3 is TGCATCACAGGGGGGAACACTGAAGCTTTCTTT.

The chain recombines TRBV28 with TRBJ2-6; D call uncertain. In germline, CDR1 is MDHEN, CDR2 SYDVKM. The CDR3 extends over 16 amino acids. The V end lost 4 bases, the J end lost 0 bases, and 10 bases lay between the germline ends. The chain's CDR3 is CASSSSRNSGANVLTF. The DNA of the CDR3 is TGTGCCAGCAGTTCATCCAGGAACTCTGGGGCCAACGTCCTGACTTTC.

The chain uses TRBV27 and TRBJ2-1, with a possible D match to TRBD1 (5 bases). The germline V gene has CDR1 MNHEY and CDR2 SMNVEV (reference sequence). There are 10 residues in the CDR3. The V end was cut by 10 bases, the J end by 11 bases, with 12 bases between. CDR3 region: CATLKGKQFF. As DNA, the CDR3 is TGTGCCACCTTGAAGGGGAAGCAGTTCTTC.

The V and J genes are TRBV7-9 and TRBJ2-5, with 7 positions matching TRBD1. From germline, CDR1 is SEHNR and CDR2 FQNEAQ (reference sequence). The CDR3 covers 16 residues. V was pared by 5 bases and J by 4 bases, with 13 bases of the junction left unmatched. The CDR3 coding sequence is TGTGCCAGCAGCCCTACCCTGACAGGGATGACAGAGACCCAGTACTTC. It is translated as CASSPTLTGMTETQYF.

The V call is TRBV11-1, the J call TRBJ2-1, with 9 nucleotides matching TRBD2. Unmatched junction bases numbered 6, after V lost 3 bases and J lost 3 bases. Germline-derived CDR1 and CDR2 are SGHAT and FQDESV (reference sequence). The CDR3 totals 16 residues. This CDR3 is CASSFGREGFYNEQFF. As DNA, the CDR3 is TGTGCCAGCAGCTTCGGGCGGGAGGGCTTCTACAATGAGCAGTTCTTC.

The chain is built from TRBV7-6 and TRBJ1-1; TRBD1 might be the D (6 bases). The germline V gene encodes CDR1 SGHVS and CDR2 FNYEAQ. With 0 bases removed from V and 1 base from J, the gap between germline ends came to 15 bases. This CDR3 region has 17 residues. The CDR3 region is CASSLARGGQGNTEAFF. The DNA of the CDR3 is TGTGCCAGCAGCTTAGCGCGGGGGGGCCAGGGGAACACTGAAGCTTTCTTT.

This clone appeared once. The V and J genes are TRBV10-3 and TRBJ2-1, with 7 bases identical to TRBD1. After removal of 0 bases from V and 8 bases from J, the junction contained 10 bases not matched to a gene. CDR3 length: 16 residues. CDR1 is ENHRY, CDR2 SYGVKD, per germline. CDR3 in amino acids: CAISESAIRGQDEQFF. The DNA of the CDR3 is TGTGCCATCAGTGAGTCGGCGATTAGGGGGCAGGATGAGCAGTTCTTC.

The chain links TRBV4-1 to TRBJ1-1, with 9 bases fitting TRBD1. Trimming removed 3 bases from V and 4 bases from J; junction bases left unmatched: 18. There are 19 residues in the CDR3. The V gene's germline CDR1 is MGHRA and CDR2 YSYEKL. The CDR3 here is CASSQGGPDRGAGGTEAFF. The DNA for the CDR3 is TGCGCCAGCAGCCAGGGAGGTCCGGACAGGGGAGCGGGGGGCACTGAAGCTTTCTTT.

There are a few counts of this clone. The chain couples TRBV2 to TRBJ1-6; 7 nucleotides match TRBD1. Germline V gene data show CDR1 as SNHLY and CDR2 as FYNNEI. This CDR3 comprises 13 residues. V was pared by 4 bases and J by 10 bases, with 4 bases of the junction left unmatched. This chain's CDR3 is CASSGGGGSPLHF. The DNA of the CDR3 is TGTGCCAGCAGTGGAGGGGGCGGATCACCCCTCCACTTT.

The V call is TRBV4-3, the J call TRBJ2-2; no definite D call. The CDR3 spans 19 residues. Germline V gene lookup returns CDR1 LGHNA and CDR2 YSLEER. Trimming shortened V by 1 base and J by 6 bases, and 24 bases separated the two germline ends. The chain's CDR3 is CASSQVIESRYLLAGELFF. In DNA, the CDR3 is TGCGCCAGCAGCCAAGTTATAGAGTCCCGGTATTTACTTGCCGGGGAGCTGTTTTTT.

V gene TRBV30 combines with J gene TRBJ2-5, with 10 bases aligning to TRBD2. The CDR3 is 14 amino acids. Germline V gene lookup returns CDR1 GTSNPN and CDR2 SVGIG (reference sequence). The junction had 10 bases not matched to a gene; V was cut back by 8 bases and J by 4 bases. In DNA, the CDR3 is TGTGCCGTGGGAGCGGGAGGGCCTCTAGAGACCCAGTACTTC. This translates into CAVGAGGPLETQYF.

The genes are TRBV5-4 and TRBJ2-2; 9 positions agree with TRBD2. J was trimmed by 4 bases and V by 4 bases; bases with no gene match: 11. CDR1 and CDR2 (germline): SGHNT, YYREEE (reference sequence). CDR3 length equals 17 residues. The CDR3 DNA reads TGTGCCAGCAGCAGGGGCGGGGGGGCCCCCGGCACCGGGGAGCTGTTTTTT. Translating gives CASSRGGGAPGTGELFF.

V and J are TRBV4-2 and TRBJ1-2, with TRBD1 matching 9 bases. The CDR3 is made up of 13 amino acids. V trimming: 1 base; J trimming: 6 bases; junction bases outside the gene matches: 0. Germline V gene data show CDR1 as LGHNA and CDR2 as YNFKEQ. This CDR3 reads CASSQGQGDGYTF. In nucleotides, the CDR3 is TGTGCCAGCAGCCAAGGACAGGGGGATGGCTACACCTTC.

The chain uses TRBV5-5 and TRBJ2-5; 7 nucleotides line up with TRBD2. CDR3 length: 14 amino acids. Germline CDR1 is SGHKS and CDR2 is YYEKEE (reference sequence). Unmatched junction bases numbered 8, after V lost 4 bases and J lost 5 bases. The CDR3 loop reads CASSVSGGAETQYF. CDR3 nucleotide sequence: TGTGCCAGCAGCGTATCGGGGGGAGCGGAGACCCAGTACTTC.

This chain uses TRBV12-5 with TRBJ2-7; D is unclear. With 6 bases removed from V and 3 bases from J, the gap between germline ends came to 6 bases. Per the germline V gene, CDR1 is LGHNT and CDR2 is FRNRAP. This CDR3 is built from 11 residues. CDR3 nucleotides: TGTGCTAGTGGCACTAACTACGAGCAGTACTTC. Translation gives CASGTNYEQYF.

This clone was seen a handful of times. The genes are TRBV15 and TRBJ2-3; 11 bases are shared with TRBD2. The CDR3 contains 15 residues. After removal of 0 bases from V and 6 bases from J, the junction contained 2 bases not matched to a gene. Germline V gene data show CDR1 as LNHNV and CDR2 as YYDKDF (reference sequence). This chain's CDR3 is CATSREPSGRDTQYF. The CDR3 DNA is TGTGCCACCAGCAGAGAGCCTAGCGGGAGGGATACGCAGTATTTT.

This clone was seen only a few times. The chain joins TRBV6-4 to TRBJ2-3; 7 bases map to TRBD2. The CDR3 is made up of 20 amino acids. Germline-derived CDR1 and CDR2 are MRHNA and SNTAGT. Unmatched junction bases numbered 15, after V lost 0 bases and J lost 0 bases. The CDR3 sequence: CASSDSVGGPYEWSTDTQYF. CDR3 in DNA: TGTGCCAGCAGTGACTCCGTGGGAGGGCCGTATGAGTGGAGCACAGATACGCAGTATTTT.

The chain uses TRBV3-1 (or the pseudogene TRBV3-2) and TRBJ2-1; 9 nucleotides line up with TRBD2. The germline gives CDR1 LGHDT, CDR2 YNNKEL (reference sequence). Trimming cost V 3 bases and J 9 bases; bases outside gene matches: 3. The CDR3 loop spans 13 amino acids. The CDR3 sequence: CASSHRAGGEQFF. The CDR3 DNA is TGTGCCAGCAGCCACCGAGCGGGAGGTGAGCAGTTCTTC.